A selection of T cell receptor beta chains follows, all from one sample in a study of cytomegalovirus exposure and HLA in healthy donors. Some clones are missing from TCRdb's copy, which holds only in-frame ones; the method was immunoSEQ multiplex PCR. The sample holds 100,000 to 120,000 clones, roughly 84% seen once. Sequencing was carried out using PBMCs. These receptors were collected from a young woman in good health and CMV-seronegative. Both conserved end residues are part of each CDR3. A D gene is named only where the DNA matches it firmly. Where a row states a size, it is once, few, many or the class of an expanded clone; other rows omit it.

TRBJ2-1,NA,NA,TRBV11-3,TGTGCCAGCAGCCCCTGGAGCTCCTACAATGAGCAGTTCTTC,CASSPWSSYNEQFF
TRBJ2-7,TRBD1,few,TRBV25-1,TGTGCCAGCAGTGCCCGACAGGGGGGCAACGAGCAGTACTTC,CASSARQGGNEQYF
TRBJ2-1,TRBD2,once,TRBV6-4,TGTGCCAGCAGGTGGACTAGCGGGGGCCCCTACAATGAGCAGTTCTTC,CASRWTSGGPYNEQFF
TRBJ1-6,NA,NA,TRBV27,TGTGCCAGCGGTCTAACTTCACCCCTCCACTTT,CASGLTSPLHF
TRBJ2-7,NA,NA,TRBV15,TGTGCCACCTCCCCCGGGGGCGAGCAGTACTTC,CATSPGGEQYF
TRBJ2-3,NA,NA,TRBV18,TGTGCCAGCTCGAAAAGGAGCCAGGGAACAGATACGCAGTATTTT,CASSKRSQGTDTQYF
TRBJ2-2,NA,NA,TRBV7-3,TGTGCCAGCAGCTTAAACGGGGGAATTGGGGAGCTGTTTTTT,CASSLNGGIGELFF
TRBJ2-2,TRBD2,NA,TRBV30,TGTGCCTGGAAAGGGACTAGCGGGACCGGGGAGCTGTTTTTT,CAWKGTSGTGELFF
TRBJ1-1,TRBD1,NA,TRBV7-9,TGTGCCAGCAGCTTCGGACAGGGACCCACTGAAGCTTTCTTT,CASSFGQGPTEAFF
TRBJ2-3,NA,NA,TRBV5-6,TGTGCCAGCAGCTCGGCCAGGCGGGGCACAGATACGCAGTATTTT,CASSSARRGTDTQYF
TRBJ1-5,NA,few,TRBV11-2,TGTGCCAGCAGCTTAGACAGATATAATCAGCCCCAGCATTTT,CASSLDRYNQPQHF